The clone carrying this TCR beta chain has a count of ten or more. Its antigen is not identified. Germline V lookup: CDR1 MNHNY, CDR2 SVGAGI (reference sequence). CDR3 length: 14 residues. Unmatched junction bases numbered 3, after V lost 2 bases and J lost 5 bases. The SP2 primer and nested alpha and beta constant region primers amplified ligated cDNA in four rounds. Alpha and beta constant region primers primed reverse transcription for blood and skin samples. MiXCR, applied by TCRdb to the 5' RACE reads, yields one record per CDR3 protein. The data contain around 48,000 distinct CDR3 sequences, roughly 4.7% of them singletons. This sample stems from a study of naive and memory T cell subsets. The study's findings and limits: The RNA method is potentially sensitive to activation and differentiation changes.

TCR cDNA received a 3' ligated oligonucleotide that carried a UMI. Whole-blood samples were more than 2 ml of peripheral blood from healthy adult volunteers. Input was about 1 to 1,100 ng of DNase-treated total RNA without cell sorting. The TCR comes from a female donor in good health. The rearrangement links TRBV6-6 to TRBJ2-1; 7 bases are shared with TRBD2. Here the CDR3 DNA reads TGTGCCAGCAGTTACGGGACTAACAACAATGAGCAGTTCTTC. Amino acids: CASSYGTNNNEQFF.